One sample yielded the 32 T cell receptor beta chains listed below, sequenced in a study of blood T cell repertoires in COVID-19. Generated by immunoSEQ multiplex PCR, the TCRdb table keeps only in-frame clones and is missing some. Of about 190,000 clones in the sample, more than 75% are singletons; the top ten hold roughly 17%. Sequenced sample: PBMCs or T cells enriched from blood (not recorded which). Receptor source: a woman aged 45-60 years with acute COVID-19.

V is TRBV29-1 and J is TRBJ2-2; 9 bases align to TRBD1. Looked up from germline, CDR1 is SQVTM and CDR2 is ANQGSEA. J was trimmed by 3 bases and V by 0 bases; bases with no gene match: 5. The CDR3 sequence is 16 residues long. The CDR3 protein is CSVEEGQGSYTGELFF. The CDR3 nucleotides are TGCAGCGTTGAAGAAGGACAGGGGTCGTACACCGGGGAGCTGTTTTTT.

This chain joins TRBV18 and TRBJ1-2; the D is unclear. CDR1 and CDR2 from the germline V gene are KGHSH and LQKENI. V was cut by 4 bases and J by 4 bases, with 7 bases left in between. This CDR3 contains 12 residues. The CDR3 region has the DNA TGTGCCAGCTCACAGGAGCTCTATGGCTACACCTTC. Translating gives CASSQELYGYTF.

The chain has TRBV5-1 and TRBJ2-1, with 9 bases aligning to TRBD2. Per the germline V gene, CDR1 is SGHRS and CDR2 is YFSETQ. With 4 bases clipped from V and 2 bases from J, the junction kept 4 bases outside the gene matches. CDR3 length equals 15 residues. This chain's CDR3 is CASSSSGSPYNEQFF. CDR3 nucleotide sequence: TGCGCCAGCAGCAGTAGCGGGAGCCCCTACAATGAGCAGTTCTTC.

The chain links TRBV18 to TRBJ1-3; 8 bases map to TRBD1. Trimming took 2 bases from V and 0 from J; bases not matched to a gene: 0. The CDR3 has 15 amino acids. Looked up from germline, CDR1 is KGHSH and CDR2 is LQKENI. CDR3 nucleotides: TGTGCCAGCTCACCAGGGACAGGCTCTGGAAACACCATATATTTT. This codes for CASSPGTGSGNTIYF.

V gene TRBV10-3 combines with J gene TRBJ2-1, with D possibly TRBD1 on 6 matching bases. Looked up from germline, CDR1 is ENHRY and CDR2 is SYGVKD. CDR3 size: 17 residues. V lost 1 base to trimming and J lost 5 bases, with 18 bases between them. The CDR3 loop is CAISELWSGQEHNEQFF. DNA for the CDR3: TGTGCCATCAGTGAGTTGTGGTCGGGACAAGAGCACAATGAGCAGTTCTTC.

This chain joins TRBV30 and TRBJ1-6; no clear D. CDR1 and CDR2 (germline): GTSNPN, SVGIG (reference sequence). This CDR3 region has 14 residues. V gave up 2 bases and J gave up 5 bases, with 10 bases separating them. CDR3 loop: CAWSMRTHNSPLHF. The DNA of the CDR3 is TGTGCCTGGAGTATGAGAACCCATAATTCACCCCTCCACTTT. The complete variable domain, with remaining parts taken from reference TRBV30 and TRBJ1-6, reads SQTIHQWPATLVQPVGSPLSLECTVEGTSNPNLYWYRQAAGRGLQLLFYSVGIGQISSEVPQNLSASRPQDRQFILSSKKLLLSDSGFYLCAWSMRTHNSPLHFGNGTRLTVT.

The rearrangement links TRBV24-1 to TRBJ2-1; 8 nucleotides line up with TRBD2. The germline V gene encodes CDR1 KGHDR and CDR2 SFDVKD. The CDR3 has 17 residues. The junction had 9 bases not matched to a gene; V was cut back by 3 bases and J by 3 bases. CDR3 amino acids: CATSDVRTSGVYNEQFF. The CDR3 coding sequence is TGTGCCACCAGTGATGTCAGAACTAGCGGAGTCTACAATGAGCAGTTCTTC.

There are a few counts of this clone. The genes are TRBV24-1 and TRBJ2-3, with TRBD2 matching over 7 bases. The CDR3 runs 15 residues. J was trimmed by 1 base and V by 6 bases; bases with no gene match: 6. Per the germline V gene, CDR1 is KGHDR and CDR2 is SFDVKD. The CDR3 is CATSRGSGGTDTQYF. The CDR3 nucleotides read TGTGCCACCAGTCGGGGGAGCGGGGGCACAGATACGCAGTATTTT.

The V gene is TRBV9, the J gene TRBJ2-1, with 12 bases aligning to TRBD2. Germline assignment: CDR1 SGDLS and CDR2 YYNGEE. Unmatched junction bases numbered 6, after V lost 0 bases and J lost 8 bases. CDR3 length: 16 amino acids. This chain's CDR3 is CASSVAVSSGGDEQFF. The CDR3, as DNA: TGTGCCAGCAGCGTAGCAGTCTCTAGCGGGGGGGATGAGCAGTTCTTC. Looking up the rest from reference TRBV9 and TRBJ2-1 gives the full variable domain: DSGVTQTPKHLITATGQRVTLRCSPRSGDLSVYWYQQSLDQGLQFLIQYYNGEERAKGNILERFSAQQFPDLHSELNLSSLELGDSALYFCASSVAVSSGGDEQFFGPGTRLTVL.

This chain joins TRBV11-3 and TRBJ2-1; 8 positions match TRBD2. Unmatched junction bases numbered 7, after V lost 0 bases and J lost 6 bases. The CDR3 is 16 residues long. Germline V gene sequence: CDR1 SGHNT, CDR2 YENEEA. The DNA of the CDR3 is TGTGCCAGCAGCTTAGATTCGCGCGGGGGGCCCAATGAGCAGTTCTTC. This sequence encodes CASSLDSRGGPNEQFF.

This clone was seen once. The rearrangement uses TRBV11-2 and TRBJ1-3, with D unclear. Germline CDR1 is SGHAT and CDR2 is FQNNGV. The CDR3 extends over 16 amino acids. The V and J ends lost 3 bases and 0 bases respectively, with 12 bases between them. The CDR3 sequence: CASSFRGGVSGNTIYF. The CDR3 DNA reads TGTGCCAGCAGCTTTCGGGGAGGTGTCTCTGGAAACACCATATATTTT.

The chain joins TRBV3-1 (or the pseudogene TRBV3-2) to TRBJ1-5; D remains ambiguous. Germline V gives CDR1 LGHDT, CDR2 YNNKEL (reference sequence). The CDR3 is 14 residues long. Trimming removed 4 bases at V and 2 bases at J, with 9 bases between. The CDR3 DNA sequence: TGTGCCAGCAGCCGGACGGGAGGCAATCAGCCCCAGCATTTT. Its protein is CASSRTGGNQPQHF.

The sample holds one count of this clone. This chain links TRBV7-8 with TRBJ1-6; TRBD1 is a possible D gene (5 bases). The CDR3 runs 15 residues. Trimming removed 5 bases from V and 5 bases from J, with 13 bases in between. Germline CDR1 reads SGHVS; CDR2 reads FQNEAQ. CDR3 region: CASSPVTADNSPLHF. Written as DNA, the CDR3 is TGTGCCAGCAGCCCTGTGACAGCTGATAATTCACCCCTCCACTTT.

V gene TRBV7-9 combines with J gene TRBJ2-3; unclear D gene. Germline V gene data show CDR1 as SEHNR and CDR2 as FQNEAQ (reference sequence). The CDR3 has 12 amino acids. V lost 5 bases, J lost 5 bases, and 8 bases lay in between. The CDR3 is CASSTSEDTQYF. The CDR3 DNA is TGTGCCAGCAGCACCTCAGAAGATACGCAGTATTTT.

This rearrangement joins TRBV19 to TRBJ1-5; 8 bases align to TRBD1. The germline V gene encodes CDR1 LNHDA and CDR2 SQIVND (reference sequence). This CDR3 spans 17 amino acids. Unmatched junction bases numbered 12, after V lost 4 bases and J lost 4 bases. The CDR3 nucleotides read TGTGCCAGTAGTAGCTCAGGGGGCGGGGGAACTAATCAGCCCCAGCATTTT. It encodes CASSSSGGGGTNQPQHF.

CDR3 in amino acids: CASSPRVGNQPQHF. The CDR3 bases are TGTGCCAGCAGCCCGAGGGTGGGGAATCAGCCCCAGCATTTT. The gene calls are TRBV3-1 (or the pseudogene TRBV3-2) and TRBJ1-5, with no clear D. The V end was cut by 4 bases, the J end by 4 bases, with 11 bases between. Germline V CDR1 and CDR2: LGHDT, YNNKEL (reference sequence). This CDR3 is 14 amino acids long.

This clone has just a few counts. The V and J genes are TRBV5-1 and TRBJ1-2, with D tentatively TRBD1 (6 bases). This CDR3 comprises 13 residues. CDR1 is SGHRS, CDR2 YFSETQ, per germline. Trimming left V 0 bases short and J 8 bases short, with 11 bases between. Written as DNA, the CDR3 is TGCGCCAGCAGCTTGGCCAGCAGGGGCGGCTACACCTTC. Translated: CASSLASRGGYTF.

This clone was picked up many times. This sequence joins TRBV4-1 and TRBJ1-2; 8 nucleotides match TRBD1. Germline assignment: CDR1 MGHRA and CDR2 YSYEKL. Germline trimming cut 1 base from V and 4 bases from J; bases unmatched to any gene: 5. There are 15 residues in the CDR3. The CDR3 DNA follows: TGCGCCAGCAGCCAAGGCTCGGGACAGGTCTATGGCTACACCTTC. Translation: CASSQGSGQVYGYTF.

The genes are TRBV19 and TRBJ2-2; possibly TRBD1 for D (6 bases). Trimming left V 5 bases short and J 1 base short, with 8 bases between. Germline assignment: CDR1 LNHDA and CDR2 SQIVND (reference sequence). The CDR3 is 14 residues long. The CDR3 nucleotides are TGTGCCAGTAGTGTGACAGGGAACACCGGGGAGCTGTTTTTT. This sequence encodes CASSVTGNTGELFF.

The chain is built from TRBV6-1 and TRBJ1-1, with 12 bases aligning to TRBD1. CDR1 MNHNS and CDR2 SASEGT come from the germline V gene. V gave up 3 bases and J gave up 4 bases; unmatched junction bases: 3. The CDR3 totals 15 residues. This chain's CDR3 is CASSDPGQGATEAFF. DNA for the CDR3: TGTGCCAGCAGTGACCCGGGACAGGGGGCCACTGAAGCTTTCTTT.

The chain carries TRBV19 and TRBJ1-2; possibly TRBD1 for D (5 bases). The germline V gene encodes CDR1 LNHDA and CDR2 SQIVND (reference sequence). Trimming removed 10 bases from V and 0 bases from J, with 12 bases in between. The CDR3 is 13 amino acids. The CDR3, as DNA: TGTGCCACAGACAGCAACTCTAACTATGGCTACACCTTC. It codes for CATDSNSNYGYTF. Looking up the rest from reference TRBV19 and TRBJ1-2 gives the full variable domain: DGGITQSPKYLFRKEGQNVTLSCEQNLNHDAMYWYRQDPGQGLRLIYYSQIVNDFQKGDIAEGYSVSREKKESFPLTVTSAQKNPTAFYLCATDSNSNYGYTFGSGTRLTVV.

In DNA form, the CDR3 reads TGCGCCAGCAGCTTGGGGACAGGGTTGTACTATGGCTACACCTTC. Residues: CASSLGTGLYYGYTF. The V and J genes are TRBV5-1 and TRBJ1-2; 8 bases map to TRBD1. The germline CDR1 and CDR2 sequences are SGHRS and YFSETQ. Trimming took 0 bases from V and 3 from J; bases not matched to a gene: 4. This CDR3 spans 15 amino acids.

V usage is TRBV19 and J usage is TRBJ1-2; D gene uncertain. The CDR3 runs 13 residues. Deletions cut 6 bases from V and 8 bases from J, with 16 bases between. Germline V gene data show CDR1 as LNHDA and CDR2 as SQIVND (reference sequence). The CDR3 loop reads CASSPGGVAGYTF. The CDR3 coding sequence is TGTGCCAGTAGCCCCGGCGGCGTTGCCGGCTACACCTTC.

The chain combines TRBV7-6 with TRBJ1-2, with D maybe TRBD1 (5 bases). The V gene lost 0 bases and the J gene lost 4 bases, with 9 bases spanning the gap. This CDR3 spans 14 amino acids. Looked up from germline, CDR1 is SGHVS and CDR2 is FNYEAQ. CDR3 in amino acids: CASSLAGQGYGYTF. DNA of the CDR3: TGTGCCAGCAGCTTAGCGGGCCAGGGCTATGGCTACACCTTC.

The rearrangement links TRBV10-3 to TRBJ1-5; TRBD1 matches 8 bases. V was clipped by 4 bases and J by 5 bases; unmatched bases: 7. CDR3 length equals 15 residues. CDR1 is ENHRY, CDR2 SYGVKD, per germline. As DNA, the CDR3 is TGTGCCATCAGTGTAACAGGGGGGTGGGATCAGCCCCAGCATTTT. It specifies CAISVTGGWDQPQHF.

Only one count was recorded for this clone. V and J are TRBV2 and TRBJ1-1; D may be TRBD1 (5 bases). The germline V gene has CDR1 SNHLY and CDR2 FYNNEI. Trimming shortened V by 7 bases and J by 6 bases, and 15 bases separated the two germline ends. The CDR3 runs 13 residues. The CDR3 sequence: CASNPRGLAEAFF. The CDR3 nucleotides read TGTGCCAGCAACCCCCGGGGGTTGGCTGAAGCTTTCTTT.

The V and J genes are TRBV28 and TRBJ1-2; no clear D gene. V dropped 7 bases and J dropped 8 bases, with 23 bases sitting between them. The germline V gene has CDR1 MDHEN and CDR2 SYDVKM. The CDR3 totals 15 residues. This CDR3 reads CASTSSPGPLVGYTF. The CDR3 DNA is TGTGCCAGCACCTCCAGCCCGGGTCCCTTGGTGGGCTACACCTTC.

The rearrangement links TRBV30 to TRBJ1-5; D remains ambiguous. The V end was cut by 0 bases, the J end by 7 bases, with 16 bases between. The CDR3 is 15 residues long. Germline V lookup: CDR1 GTSNPN, CDR2 SVGIG (reference sequence). The CDR3 region is CAWSVSGFVGQPQHF. CDR3 DNA: TGTGCCTGGAGTGTTTCCGGGTTCGTCGGCCAGCCCCAGCATTTT.

The chain has TRBV7-9 and TRBJ2-1; TRBD2 agrees at 10 bases. V shed 8 bases, J shed 4 bases, and the junction held 8 bases outside the gene matches. The CDR3 loop spans 15 amino acids. CDR1 SEHNR and CDR2 FQNEAQ come from the germline V gene (reference sequence). CDR3 loop: CASGPPSGGYNEQFF. Written as DNA, the CDR3 is TGTGCCAGCGGCCCCCCTAGCGGGGGATACAATGAGCAGTTCTTC. The entire variable domain, with the rest obtained from reference TRBV7-9 and TRBJ2-1, is as follows: DTGVSQNPRHKITKRGQNVTFRCDPISEHNRLYWYRQTLGQGPEFLTYFQNEAQLEKSRLLSDRFSAERPKGSFSTLEIQRTEQGDSAMYLCASGPPSGGYNEQFFGPGTRLTVL.

There are a few counts of this clone. DNA of the CDR3: TGTGCCAGTAGTATTGGGGCAGGGTCCTATGAGCAGTTCTTC. Residues: CASSIGAGSYEQFF. This chain connects TRBV19 to TRBJ2-1; possibly TRBD1 for D (5 bases). Germline CDR1 is LNHDA and CDR2 is SQIVND (reference sequence). The CDR3 runs to 14 residues. The V end lost 3 bases, the J end lost 8 bases, and 14 bases lay between the germline ends.

This clone was found a few times. The chain joins TRBV2 to TRBJ1-4; 9 bases align to TRBD1. CDR1 SNHLY and CDR2 FYNNEI come from the germline V gene. The CDR3 is 15 residues long. J lost 7 bases, V lost 10 bases, and 13 bases had no gene match. CDR3 sequence reads: CATTNRGLNSEKLFF. The CDR3 DNA reads as TGTGCCACTACGAACAGGGGGCTGAATAGTGAAAAACTGTTTTTT.

A few counts support this clone. Here the CDR3 reads CASSLASGLGQPQHF. CDR3 nucleotide sequence: TGTGCCAGCAGTTTGGCATCAGGGCTTGGGCAGCCCCAGCATTTT. The chain employs TRBV28 and TRBJ1-5; maybe TRBD1 (5 bases). Trimming removed 3 bases from V and 7 bases from J, with 16 bases in between. The CDR3 sequence is 15 residues long. CDR1 MDHEN and CDR2 SYDVKM come from the germline V gene.